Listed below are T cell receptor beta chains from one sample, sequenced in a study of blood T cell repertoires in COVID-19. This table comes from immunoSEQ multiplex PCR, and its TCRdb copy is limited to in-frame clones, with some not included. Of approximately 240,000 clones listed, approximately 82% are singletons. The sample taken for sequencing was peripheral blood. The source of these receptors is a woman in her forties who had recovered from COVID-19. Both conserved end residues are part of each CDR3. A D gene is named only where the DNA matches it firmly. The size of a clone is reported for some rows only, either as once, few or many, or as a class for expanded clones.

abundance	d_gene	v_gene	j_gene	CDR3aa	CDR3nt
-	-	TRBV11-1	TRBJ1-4	CASSFGEKLFF	TGTGCCAGCAGCTTCGGGGAAAAACTGTTTTTT
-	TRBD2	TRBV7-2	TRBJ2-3	CASSLMLAGTDTQYF	TGTGCCAGCAGCTTGATGTTAGCGGGGACAGATACGCAGTATTTT
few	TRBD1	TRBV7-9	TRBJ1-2	CASSRQGRVSYGYTF	TGTGCCAGCAGCAGACAGGGGCGAGTCTCCTATGGCTACACCTTC
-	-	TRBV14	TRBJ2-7	CASSQGSGAGAYEQYF	TGTGCCAGCAGCCAAGGAAGCGGCGCAGGGGCGTACGAGCAGTACTTC
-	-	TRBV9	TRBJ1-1	CASSPRQVQDTEAFF	TGTGCCAGCAGCCCCCGACAGGTTCAGGACACTGAAGCTTTCTTT
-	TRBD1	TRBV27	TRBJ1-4	CASTSEGAGEKLFF	TGTGCCAGCACTAGTGAGGGGGCCGGTGAAAAACTGTTTTTT
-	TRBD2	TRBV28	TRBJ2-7	CASSPGLAVYEQYF	TGTGCCAGCAGCCCGGGACTAGCGGTTTACGAGCAGTACTTC
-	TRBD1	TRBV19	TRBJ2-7	CASEDRGNYEQYF	TGTGCCAGTGAGGACAGGGGGAACTACGAGCAGTACTTC
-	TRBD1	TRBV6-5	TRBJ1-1	CASSNHRDRSTEAFF	TGTGCCAGCAGTAATCACCGGGACAGGAGCACTGAAGCTTTCTTT
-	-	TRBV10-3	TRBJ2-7	CAIMSGQGTYEQYF	TGTGCCATCATGTCAGGCCAGGGTACCTACGAGCAGTACTTC
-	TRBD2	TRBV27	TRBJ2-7	CASSTPLSGGSLYEQYF	TGTGCCAGCAGTACCCCCCTAAGCGGGGGGAGCCTCTACGAGCAGTACTTC
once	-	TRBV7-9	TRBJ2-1	CASQQGMGNEQFF	TGTGCCAGCCAGCAGGGGATGGGCAATGAGCAGTTCTTC
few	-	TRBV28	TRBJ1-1	CASSSMRYSEAFF	TGTGCCAGCAGTTCGATGAGATATTCTGAAGCTTTCTTT
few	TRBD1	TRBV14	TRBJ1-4	CASSFLLDRVGEKLFF	TGTGCCAGCAGCTTCCTATTGGACAGGGTTGGTGAAAAACTGTTTTTT
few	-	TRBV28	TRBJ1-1	CASSLSGNTEAFF	TGTGCCAGCAGTTTATCAGGGAACACTGAAGCTTTCTTT
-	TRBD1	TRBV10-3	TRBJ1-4	CAISEATGATNEKLFF	TGTGCCATCAGTGAAGCGACAGGGGCAACTAATGAAAAACTGTTTTTT
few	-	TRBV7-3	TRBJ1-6	CASSLFSGDSSPLHF	TGTGCCAGCAGCTTATTTTCAGGAGACAGTTCACCCCTCCACTTT
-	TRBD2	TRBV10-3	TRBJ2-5	CAISESGGSMTQYF	TGTGCCATCAGTGAGTCGGGGGGGAGTATGACCCAGTACTTC
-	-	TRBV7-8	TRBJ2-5	CASSLEGFGRSARETQYF	TGTGCCAGCAGCTTAGAGGGATTTGGGAGATCCGCTAGGGAGACCCAGTACTTC
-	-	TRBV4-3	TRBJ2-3	CASSHQEGGLDTQYF	TGCGCCAGCAGCCATCAAGAGGGGGGGTTAGATACGCAGTATTTT
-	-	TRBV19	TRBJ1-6	CASSIWQGGNSPLHF	TGTGCCAGTAGTATCTGGCAGGGCGGTAATTCACCCCTCCACTTT
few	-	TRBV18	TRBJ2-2	CASSPDKGRRGGPPTGELFF	TGTGCCAGCTCACCTGACAAAGGAAGGCGAGGGGGTCCACCAACCGGGGAGCTGTTTTTT
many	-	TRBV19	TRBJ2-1	CASSIGSYHNEQFF	TGTGCCAGTAGTATTGGCTCGTACCACAATGAGCAGTTCTTC
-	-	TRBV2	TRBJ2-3	CAAGRALRTDTQYF	TGTGCCGCGGGACGGGCCCTCCGCACAGATACGCAGTATTTT
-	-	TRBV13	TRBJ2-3	CASSPRRDSTDTQYF	TGTGCCAGCAGCCCAAGGCGGGACAGCACAGATACGCAGTATTTT
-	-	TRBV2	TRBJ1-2	CASSGQDRDYGYTF	TGTGCCAGCAGTGGACAGGATCGAGACTATGGCTACACCTTC
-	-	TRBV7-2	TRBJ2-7	CASSLAQDSTSLRF	TGTGCCAGCAGCTTAGCGCAAGACAGTACTTCCCTCCGTTTC
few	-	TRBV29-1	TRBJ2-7	CSVVTGTPDYEQYF	TGCAGCGTCGTGACGGGTACACCGGACTACGAGCAGTACTTC
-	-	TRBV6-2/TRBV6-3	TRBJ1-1	CASSYSNWEPGEAFF	TGTGCCAGCAGTTACTCTAATTGGGAGCCCGGTGAAGCTTTCTTT
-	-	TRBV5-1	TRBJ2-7	CASSLGQLTYEQYF	TGCGCCAGCAGCTTGGGACAGCTAACCTACGAGCAGTACTTC
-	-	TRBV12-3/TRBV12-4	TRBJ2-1	CASSFGPYNEQFF	TGTGCCAGCAGTTTTGGGCCCTACAATGAGCAGTTCTTC
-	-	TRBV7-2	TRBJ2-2	CASTSGGRAGELFF	TGTGCCAGCACCTCGGGGGGCCGGGCCGGGGAGCTGTTTTTT
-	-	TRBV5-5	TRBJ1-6	CASSARTVPGGSLHF	TGTGCCAGCAGCGCCCGGACAGTTCCTGGAGGATCCCTCCACTTT
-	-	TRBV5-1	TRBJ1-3	CASSAQNMGNTIYF	TGCGCCAGCAGCGCACAGAATATGGGAAACACCATATATTTT
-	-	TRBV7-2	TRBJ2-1	CASSLFPSSYNEQFF	TGTGCCAGCAGCTTGTTCCCCAGCTCCTACAATGAGCAGTTCTTC
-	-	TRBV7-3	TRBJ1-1	CAIDRPPLNTEAFF	TGTGCCATCGACAGACCCCCTTTGAACACTGAAGCTTTCTTT
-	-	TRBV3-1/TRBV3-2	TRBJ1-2	CASSHGQPFVGYTF	TGTGCCAGCAGCCACGGACAGCCCTTCGTTGGCTACACCTTC
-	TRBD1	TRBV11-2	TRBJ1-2	CASSPDRGHYGYTF	TGTGCCAGCAGCCCAGACAGGGGGCACTATGGCTACACCTTC
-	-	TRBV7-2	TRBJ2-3	CASSLDSPTDTQYF	TGTGCCAGCAGCTTAGACAGTCCCACAGATACGCAGTATTTT
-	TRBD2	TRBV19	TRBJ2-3	CASRSSGSDTQYF	TGTGCCAGTAGGAGTAGCGGGTCAGATACGCAGTATTTT
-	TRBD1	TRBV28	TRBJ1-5	CASIFQGGQPQHF	TGTGCCAGCATTTTCCAGGGGGGTCAGCCCCAGCATTTT
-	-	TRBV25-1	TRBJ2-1	CASRFTGSEQFF	TGTGCCAGCAGATTCACAGGGTCTGAGCAGTTCTTC
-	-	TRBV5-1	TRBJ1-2	CASSLGQPYGYTF	TGCGCCAGCAGCTTGGGACAGCCTTATGGCTACACCTTC
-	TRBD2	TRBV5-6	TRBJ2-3	CASRVSGTSGITDTQYF	TGTGCCAGCAGGGTGAGTGGGACTAGCGGAATCACAGATACGCAGTATTTT
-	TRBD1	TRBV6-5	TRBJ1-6	CASSQTGNNSPLHF	TGTGCCAGCAGCCAGACAGGGAATAATTCACCCCTCCACTTT
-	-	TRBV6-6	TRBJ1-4	CASSSQGVLEKLFF	TGTGCCAGCAGTTCACAGGGAGTACTAGAAAAACTGTTTTTT
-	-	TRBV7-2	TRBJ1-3	CASSFTRSGNTIYF	TGTGCCAGCAGCTTTACTCGCTCTGGAAACACCATATATTTT
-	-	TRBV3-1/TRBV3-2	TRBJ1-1	CASSQKDWNTEAFF	TGTGCCAGCAGCCAAAAGGACTGGAACACTGAAGCTTTCTTT
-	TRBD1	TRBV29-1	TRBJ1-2	CSVWDRDVGYTF	TGCAGCGTCTGGGACAGGGACGTTGGCTACACCTTC
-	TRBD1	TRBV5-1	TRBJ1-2	CATSPQGVDGYTF	TGCGCCACCTCACCACAGGGGGTGGATGGCTACACCTTC
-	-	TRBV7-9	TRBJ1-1	CASGEAVVNTEAFF	TGTGCCAGCGGGGAAGCGGTGGTGAACACTGAAGCTTTCTTT
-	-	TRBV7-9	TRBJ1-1	CASSLVENTEAFF	TGTGCCAGCAGCTTAGTAGAAAACACTGAAGCTTTCTTT
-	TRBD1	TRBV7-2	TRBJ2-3	CASSYGTGAKATDTQYF	TGTGCCAGCAGCTACGGGACAGGGGCAAAAGCTACAGATACGCAGTATTTT
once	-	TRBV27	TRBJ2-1	CASSLWDPRGYNEQFF	TGTGCCAGCAGTTTATGGGACCCCAGGGGCTACAATGAGCAGTTCTTC
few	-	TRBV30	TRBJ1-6	CAWNTGYADSPLHF	TGTGCCTGGAACACAGGGTACGCAGATTCACCCCTCCACTTT
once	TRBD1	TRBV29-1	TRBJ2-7	CSVEDRDYEQYF	TGCAGCGTAGAGGACAGGGATTACGAGCAGTACTTC
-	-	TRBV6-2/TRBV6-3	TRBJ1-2	CASTPPGRTGGYTF	TGTGCCAGCACCCCTCCTGGGCGAACGGGGGGCTACACCTTC
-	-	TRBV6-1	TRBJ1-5	CASSELNHGSRQPQHF	TGTGCCAGCAGTGAACTGAACCATGGGTCGCGGCAGCCCCAGCATTTT
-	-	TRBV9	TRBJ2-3	CASSVAGAHTDTQYF	TGTGCCAGCAGCGTGGCGGGGGCCCACACAGATACGCAGTATTTT